A selection of T cell receptor beta chains follows, all from one sample in a study of blood T cell repertoires in COVID-19. Sequencing used immunoSEQ multiplex PCR; TCRdb keeps in-frame clones, though not all of them. The table has 78,000 or so clones, approximately 80% seen once. The sequenced material came from peripheral blood. The source of these receptors is a woman aged 60-70 years with acute or convalescent COVID-19. Each CDR3 is given with its conserved first and last residue. D genes are given only for firm matches. Rows may omit the clone size; those that give it use once, few, many or a size class.

size: NA
D: TRBD2
J: TRBJ2-1
V: TRBV5-1
CDR3: CASSPLRGDRDEQFF
DNA: TGCGCCAGCAGCCCTCTGCGGGGGGATCGCGATGAGCAGTTCTTC

size: once
D: TRBD1
J: TRBJ1-1
V: TRBV11-2
CDR3: CASSFQGQGTSTEAFF
DNA: TGTGCCAGCAGCTTTCAAGGACAGGGGACTTCCACTGAAGCTTTCTTT

size: NA
D: NA
J: TRBJ1-1
V: TRBV3-1/TRBV3-2
CDR3: CASSQVGGTEAFF
DNA: TGTGCCAGCAGCCAGGTAGGGGGCACTGAAGCTTTCTTT

size: NA
D: NA
J: TRBJ1-5
V: TRBV20-1
CDR3: CSASPQGTNQPQHF
DNA: TGCAGTGCTAGTCCCCAGGGAACCAATCAGCCCCAGCATTTT

size: NA
D: TRBD2
J: TRBJ2-1
V: TRBV24-1
CDR3: CATSSSGGSNNEQFF
DNA: TGTGCCACTTCGAGTAGCGGGGGTTCGAACAATGAGCAGTTCTTC

size: NA
D: TRBD1
J: TRBJ2-7
V: TRBV27
CDR3: CASSYRGSYEQYF
DNA: TGTGCCAGCAGTTACAGGGGCTCCTACGAGCAGTACTTC

size: few
D: NA
J: TRBJ1-1
V: TRBV7-3
CDR3: CASSLGPQNTEAFF
DNA: TGTGCCAGCAGCTTAGGGCCCCAGAACACTGAAGCTTTCTTT

size: NA
D: NA
J: TRBJ1-1
V: TRBV7-3
CDR3: CASSLKGSTEAFF
DNA: TGTGCCAGCAGCTTAAAAGGGAGCACTGAAGCTTTCTTT

size: NA
D: TRBD1
J: TRBJ1-5
V: TRBV4-2
CDR3: CASSQGAGGSNQPQHF
DNA: TGTGCCAGCAGCCAAGGGGCAGGGGGAAGCAATCAGCCCCAGCATTTT

size: NA
D: NA
J: TRBJ1-3
V: TRBV20-1
CDR3: CSAETGSTIYF
DNA: TGCAGTGCGGAAACAGGGTCCACCATATATTTT

size: NA
D: TRBD1
J: TRBJ1-4
V: TRBV9
CDR3: CASSVGVRTGGNEKLFF
DNA: TGTGCCAGCAGCGTAGGCGTACGGACAGGGGGGAACGAAAAACTGTTTTTT

size: NA
D: NA
J: TRBJ2-7
V: TRBV5-4
CDR3: CASSLEEVSEQYF
DNA: TGTGCCAGCAGCTTGGAGGAGGTCTCCGAGCAGTACTTC